Included here is one T cell receptor beta chain sequence, with context. The sample is drawn from a study of blood T cell repertoires in COVID-19. TCRdb keeps only in-frame clones here, not all; method: immunoSEQ multiplex PCR. Altogether more than 150,000 clones are present, approximately 86% being singletons, with the ten largest covering around 3%. The CDR3 extends over 13 amino acids. Germline V gene sequence: CDR1 LGHNT, CDR2 FRNRAP. V lost 1 base, J lost 9 bases, and 12 bases lay in between. The source is a man between 40 and 49 years old with active or convalescent COVID-19. The sequencing sample was made of peripheral blood. The chain combines TRBV12-5 with TRBJ1-1; D remains ambiguous. CDR3 in DNA: TGTGCTAGTGGTTTGGCGGCCGGGTTCCAAGCTTTCTTT. Translated: CASGLAAGFQAFF.